A single sample is the source of the 10 T cell receptor beta chains below, sequenced in a study of blood T cell repertoires in COVID-19. Generated by immunoSEQ multiplex PCR, the TCRdb table keeps only in-frame clones and is missing some. This sample has more than 200,000 clones, with just over 85% found just once. Sequenced material: peripheral blood. These receptors were collected from a man aged 45-65 years with acute or convalescent COVID-19.

The chain uses TRBV7-2 and TRBJ1-5; D might be TRBD1 (6 bases). The CDR3 loop spans 15 amino acids. Trimming pared 2 bases from V and 9 bases from J, leaving 17 bases between. Germline V gene lookup returns CDR1 SGHTA and CDR2 FQGNSA. CDR3 in DNA: TGTGCCAGCAGCTTAAGAACCCAGGGGCCATCGCCCCAGCATTTT. As protein: CASSLRTQGPSPQHF.

The chain has TRBV19 and TRBJ1-2; 7 bases agree with TRBD1. The CDR3 has 17 amino acids. Germline V gene sequence: CDR1 LNHDA, CDR2 SQIVND (reference sequence). Germline trimming cut 7 bases from V and 3 bases from J; bases unmatched to any gene: 17. CDR3 in DNA: TGTGCCAGTATAAGTGGGGCCATCCAGGGACAGTACTATGGCTACACCTTC. This sequence encodes CASISGAIQGQYYGYTF.

The rearrangement links TRBV7-9 to TRBJ1-3, with D maybe TRBD1 (6 bases). Germline CDR1 reads SEHNR; CDR2 reads FQNEAQ (reference sequence). The CDR3 is 14 residues long. Trimming took 4 bases from V and 4 from J, leaving 11 bases between them. The DNA for the CDR3 is TGTGCCAGCAGCTCCCCGGGACAAGGAAACACCATATATTTT. This translates into CASSSPGQGNTIYF.

The CDR3 here is CAWNQGGPQYF. Here the CDR3 DNA reads TGTGCCTGGAACCAGGGGGGACCGCAGTACTTC. This chain uses TRBV30 with TRBJ2-7, with D possibly TRBD1 on 7 matching bases. The germline V gene encodes CDR1 GTSNPN and CDR2 SVGIG (reference sequence). This CDR3 spans 11 amino acids. The ends were cut back, 4 bases at V and 9 bases at J, with 13 bases in the middle.

This clone appeared a single time. V gene TRBV7-3 combines with J gene TRBJ1-3, with a tentative D call TRBD1 (5 bases). Germline-derived CDR1 and CDR2 are SGHTA and FQGTGA. The CDR3 runs to 14 residues. V lost 6 bases and J lost 3, with 12 bases in between. The CDR3: CASRLPRVGNTIYF. CDR3 DNA: TGTGCCAGCAGACTCCCCAGGGTTGGAAACACCATATATTTT.

The chain joins TRBV3-1 (or the pseudogene TRBV3-2) to TRBJ1-1; D possibly corresponds to TRBD1 (6 bases). The germline CDR1 and CDR2 sequences are LGHDT and YNNKEL (reference sequence). The CDR3 spans 14 residues. V lost 1 base and J 1 base, leaving 7 bases between the germline ends. Written as DNA, the CDR3 is TGTGCCAGCAGCCAAGTCAGGGGGAACACTGAAGCTTTCTTT. Protein: CASSQVRGNTEAFF.

The rearrangement links TRBV7-3 to TRBJ2-1; TRBD1 is a possible D gene (6 bases). Germline CDR1 is SGHTA and CDR2 is FQGTGA. This CDR3 has 14 amino acids. The ends were cut back, 8 bases at V and 4 bases at J, with 15 bases in the middle. The CDR3 sequence: CASSVQGLYNEQFF. In DNA, the CDR3 is TGTGCCAGCTCCGTCCAGGGGCTGTACAATGAGCAGTTCTTC.

The chain joins TRBV18 to TRBJ1-1; 7 nucleotides line up with TRBD1. CDR3 size: 13 residues. Germline lookup yields CDR1 KGHSH and CDR2 LQKENI. Trimming removed 8 bases from V and 0 bases from J; junction bases left unmatched: 3. Written as DNA, the CDR3 is TGTGCCAGCCGGACAGGCATGAACACTGAAGCTTTCTTT. Protein product: CASRTGMNTEAFF.

This chain links TRBV5-6 with TRBJ1-1, with D tentatively TRBD1 (5 bases). The germline CDR1 and CDR2 sequences are SGHDT and YYEEEE. There are 15 residues in the CDR3. Trimming shortened V by 4 bases and J by 0 bases, and 13 bases separated the two germline ends. The CDR3 here is CASSRTGEVNTEAFF. CDR3 DNA sequence: TGTGCCAGCAGCAGGACGGGGGAGGTGAACACTGAAGCTTTCTTT.

The chain recombines TRBV5-4 with TRBJ1-2, with D perhaps TRBD1 (6 bases). Germline-derived CDR1 and CDR2 are SGHNT and YYREEE (reference sequence). V lost 2 bases and J lost 2, with 13 bases in between. The CDR3 consists of 15 residues. The CDR3 DNA reads TGTGCCAGCAGCTTTTGGGACAAGATGAACTATGGCTACACCTTC. It encodes CASSFWDKMNYGYTF.